Following are 23 T cell receptor beta chains from one sample sequenced in a study of T-cell memory formation after mild COVID-19. TCRdb independently ran MiXCR on the 5' RACE reads; one entry per CDR3 protein. The sample consists of approximately 290,000 distinct CDR3 sequences, roughly 21% of them appearing once. Sequenced sample: PBMCs or a T cell subset sorted from them (not recorded which). The receptors were sampled from a man between 18 and 35 years old who had mild COVID-19 (a few samples of this study predate the infection). Cell type and time point are not known.

The V and J genes are TRBV27 and TRBJ1-1, with TRBD1 as a possible D gene (6 bases). Trimming shortened V by 6 bases and J by 1 base, and 9 bases separated the two germline ends. The CDR3 runs 13 residues. CDR1 is MNHEY and CDR2 is SMNVEV in the germline V gene (reference sequence). The CDR3 DNA reads as TGTGCCAGCAGGACAGGTACGAACACTGAAGCTTTCTTT. This codes for CASRTGTNTEAFF.

This clonotype was detected ten times or more. V gene TRBV9 combines with J gene TRBJ1-1; no clear D gene. This CDR3 is built from 15 residues. Germline V gene sequence: CDR1 SGDLS, CDR2 YYNGEE. With 2 bases removed from V and 1 base from J, the gap between germline ends came to 12 bases. CDR3 region: CASSVDSIWNTEAFF. In DNA, the CDR3 is TGTGCCAGCAGCGTTGATTCCATTTGGAACACTGAAGCTTTCTTT.

This clonotype was seen a handful of times. V and J are TRBV12-3 or TRBV12-4 and TRBJ2-1; D assignment may be TRBD1 or TRBD2 (5 bases each). The CDR3 sequence is 14 residues long. V lost 5 bases to trimming and J lost 6 bases, with 14 bases between them. Here the CDR3 DNA reads TGTGCCAGCAGTCCCCGGGACCAGAGCAATGAGCAGTTCTTC. It codes for CASSPRDQSNEQFF.

This clonotype was seen more than once but under ten times. The chain has TRBV18 and TRBJ2-5; D unresolved. CDR1 and CDR2 (germline): KGHSH, LQKENI. The V end lost 3 bases, the J end lost 2 bases, and 13 bases lay between the germline ends. This CDR3 spans 15 amino acids. CDR3 sequence: CASSPPYSGQETQYF. The CDR3 coding sequence is TGTGCCAGCTCACCCCCTTACTCCGGACAAGAGACCCAGTACTTC.

The table lists this clonotype with many counts. V gene TRBV4-2 combines with J gene TRBJ1-1; 8 nucleotides agree with TRBD1. The CDR3 has 14 residues. The germline V gene has CDR1 LGHNA and CDR2 YNFKEQ. The V and J ends lost 1 base and 4 bases, in that order; junction bases with no gene match: 2. The CDR3 sequence: CASSQGQGPTEAFF. CDR3 sequence (DNA): TGTGCCAGCAGCCAAGGACAGGGGCCCACTGAAGCTTTCTTT.

The chain combines TRBV10-3 with TRBJ1-1; D remains unclear. Germline V CDR1 and CDR2: ENHRY, SYGVKD. Trimming left V 3 bases short and J 6 bases short, with 5 bases between. This CDR3 contains 11 residues. CDR3: CAISEGPEAFF. The CDR3 coding sequence is TGTGCCATCAGTGAAGGGCCTGAAGCTTTCTTT.

In its sample, this clonotype was seen a few times. This chain connects TRBV7-2 to TRBJ1-4; 9 nucleotides match TRBD1. The CDR3 loop spans 16 amino acids. Losses at the gene ends were 2 bases for V and 8 bases for J; bases not matched to a gene: 9. Germline V CDR1 and CDR2: SGHTA, FQGNSA. CDR3 protein: CASSLYPGQGAEKLFF. CDR3 bases: TGTGCCAGCAGCTTATACCCGGGACAGGGAGCCGAAAAACTGTTTTTT.

The genes are TRBV9 and TRBJ2-4; D possibly uses TRBD1 or TRBD2 (6 bases each). CDR1 and CDR2 (germline): SGDLS, YYNGEE. The V gene lost 3 bases and the J gene lost 2 bases, with 12 bases spanning the gap. This CDR3 comprises 15 residues. CDR3 in DNA: TGTGCCAGCAGCGGTATCGGGGGCCCCAAAAACATTCAGTACTTC. This sequence encodes CASSGIGGPKNIQYF.

This chain joins TRBV7-2 and TRBJ2-2, with no clear D. Germline values: CDR1 SGHTA, CDR2 FQGNSA. V lost 3 bases to trimming and J lost 5 bases, with 7 bases between them. The CDR3 totals 13 residues. CDR3 protein: CASSFVRTGELFF. The CDR3 nucleotides read TGTGCCAGCAGCTTCGTGAGGACCGGGGAGCTGTTTTTT.

The chain recombines TRBV11-3 with TRBJ2-7; perhaps TRBD2 as D (5 bases). CDR1 and CDR2 (germline): SGHNT, YENEEA. V gave up 1 base and J gave up 5 bases, with 9 bases separating them. The CDR3 is 13 amino acids. Here the CDR3 DNA reads TGTGCCAGCAGCTTAGGGACTTTGGACGAGCAGTACTTC. It is translated as CASSLGTLDEQYF.

This chain joins TRBV28 and TRBJ2-1, with 9 bases identical to TRBD2. The CDR3 contains 16 residues. Germline V lookup: CDR1 MDHEN, CDR2 SYDVKM. Losses at the gene ends were 6 bases for V and 8 bases for J; bases not matched to a gene: 14. CDR3 nucleotide sequence: TGTGCCAGCAGCCAGCGGGGGGACCTATTCGACGATGAGCAGTTCTTC. Encoded protein: CASSQRGDLFDDEQFF.

The gene calls are TRBV5-1 and TRBJ2-1; 8 bases align to TRBD1. The V and J ends lost 3 bases and 6 bases, in that order; junction bases with no gene match: 8. CDR1 is SGHRS and CDR2 is YFSETQ in the germline V gene. The length of the CDR3 is 15 residues. The chain's CDR3 is CASSSLQGAGNEQFF. As DNA, the CDR3 is TGCGCCAGCAGCTCCCTCCAGGGGGCCGGCAATGAGCAGTTCTTC.

This clonotype was recorded once. This chain links TRBV15 with TRBJ2-3; D may match TRBD1 or TRBD2 (6 bases each). This CDR3 spans 12 amino acids. V was pared by 5 bases and J by 5 bases, with 8 bases between. Germline-derived CDR1 and CDR2 are LNHNV and YYDKDF (reference sequence). This CDR3 reads CATSGGLDTQYF. CDR3 nucleotide sequence: TGTGCCACCAGCGGGGGGCTAGATACGCAGTATTTT.

This clonotype occurred a few times. This chain uses TRBV19 with TRBJ1-1, with D unresolved. The CDR3 has 10 residues. From germline, CDR1 is LNHDA and CDR2 SQIVND (reference sequence). V was pared by 7 bases and J by 4 bases, with 4 bases between. The CDR3 sequence is CASISTEAFF. DNA for the CDR3: TGTGCCAGTATAAGCACTGAAGCTTTCTTT.

The J gene is TRBJ2-5, the V gene TRBV9; TRBD2 matches at 9 bases. In germline, CDR1 is SGDLS, CDR2 YYNGEE. Losses at the gene ends were 0 bases for V and 2 bases for J; bases not matched to a gene: 5. This CDR3 region has 16 residues. The CDR3, as DNA: TGTGCCAGCAGCGTAGGAGCTAGCGGGGATCAAGAGACCCAGTACTTC. This encodes CASSVGASGDQETQYF.

The chain links TRBV4-1 to TRBJ2-7, with 10 bases matching TRBD2. The CDR3 loop spans 16 amino acids. The germline gives CDR1 MGHRA, CDR2 YSYEKL. After removal of 4 bases from V and 7 bases from J, the junction contained 13 bases not matched to a gene. DNA for the CDR3: TGCGCCAGCAGCCTAATCAACAGCGGGGGGGCGGGTGAGCAGTACTTC. This codes for CASSLINSGGAGEQYF.

V is TRBV30 and J is TRBJ1-3; D is undetermined. The CDR3 extends over 10 amino acids. The germline gives CDR1 GTSNPN, CDR2 SVGIG (reference sequence). The V gene lost 8 bases and the J gene lost 11 bases, with 13 bases spanning the gap. The CDR3 region has the DNA TGTGCCACGTGGGCGGGTGCCATATATTTT. This gives the protein CATWAGAIYF.

Only a few counts were recorded for this clonotype. The chain links TRBV7-3 to TRBJ2-1, with 10 bases that match TRBD2. The CDR3 covers 15 residues. Germline V gene sequence: CDR1 SGHTA, CDR2 FQGTGA. V shed 5 bases, J shed 7 bases, and the junction held 8 bases outside the gene matches. The CDR3 loop reads CASSLQSGGANEQFF. The CDR3 nucleotides read TGTGCCAGCAGCCTACAAAGCGGGGGGGCGAATGAGCAGTTCTTC.

This clonotype has a handful of counts. This chain joins TRBV3-1 and TRBJ2-3; 8 bases map to TRBD1. CDR1 and CDR2 (germline): LGHDT, YNNKEL (reference sequence). This CDR3 is 15 amino acids long. The V and J ends lost 8 bases and 4 bases, in that order; junction bases with no gene match: 11. The CDR3 is CASLKTGASSDTQYF. The CDR3 nucleotides are TGTGCCAGCCTGAAGACAGGGGCATCGTCAGATACGCAGTATTTT.

This clonotype came up a few times. J is TRBJ2-1 and V is TRBV6-2 or TRBV6-3; 11 bases match TRBD2. V trimming: 2 bases; J trimming: 2 bases; junction bases outside the gene matches: 2. CDR1 is MNHEY and CDR2 is SVGEGT in the germline V gene. This CDR3 has 16 residues. The CDR3 sequence: CASSYSSGGAYNEQFF. As DNA, the CDR3 is TGTGCCAGCAGTTACAGTAGCGGGGGGGCCTACAATGAGCAGTTCTTC.

This clonotype was observed a few times. This sequence joins TRBV20-1 and TRBJ2-3; 8 bases map to TRBD2. Germline CDR1 and CDR2: DFQATT and SNEGSKA (reference sequence). The junction had 0 bases not matched to a gene; V was cut back by 3 bases and J by 4 bases. This CDR3 has 12 residues. CDR3 sequence (DNA): TGCAGTGCTAGCGGGGGGGCAGATACGCAGTATTTT. This gives the protein CSASGGADTQYF.

The chain has TRBV12-3 or TRBV12-4 and TRBJ2-7; D gene uncertain. The CDR3 spans 12 residues. V was pared by 10 bases and J by 0 bases, with 10 bases between. In DNA form, the CDR3 reads TGTGCCACGCGGCTCGGCTCCTACGAGCAGTACGTC. This translates into CATRLGSYEQYV.

This clonotype was detected ten times or more. V is TRBV7-2 and J is TRBJ2-7; 9 nucleotides line up with TRBD2. Germline lookup yields CDR1 SGHTA and CDR2 FQGNSA. The CDR3 has 14 residues. After removal of 5 bases from V and 0 bases from J, the junction contained 2 bases not matched to a gene. In DNA, the CDR3 is TGTGCCAGCAGCCAACTAGCGGGCTCCTACGAGCAGTACTTC. Residues: CASSQLAGSYEQYF.